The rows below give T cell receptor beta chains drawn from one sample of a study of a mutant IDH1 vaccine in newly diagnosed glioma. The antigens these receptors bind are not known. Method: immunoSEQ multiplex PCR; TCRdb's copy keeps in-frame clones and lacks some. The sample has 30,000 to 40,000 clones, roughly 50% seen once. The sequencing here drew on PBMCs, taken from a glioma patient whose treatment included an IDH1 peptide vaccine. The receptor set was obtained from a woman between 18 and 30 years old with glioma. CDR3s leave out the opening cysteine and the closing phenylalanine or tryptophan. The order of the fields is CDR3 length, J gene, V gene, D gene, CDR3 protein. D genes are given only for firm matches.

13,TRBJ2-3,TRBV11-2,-,ASSLRAGQTDTQY
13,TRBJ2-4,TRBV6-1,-,ASSERDTRVDIQY
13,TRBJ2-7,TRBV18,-,ASSPTQVNSYEQY
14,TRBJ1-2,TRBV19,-,ASTPQGGLGYGGYT
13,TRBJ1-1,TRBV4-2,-,ASSPRGREDTEAF
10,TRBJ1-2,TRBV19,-,ASSTQGHGYT
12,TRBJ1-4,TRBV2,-,ASSLKGINEKLF
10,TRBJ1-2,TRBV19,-,ASSIWGYGYT
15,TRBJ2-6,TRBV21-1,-,ASSSLDSSSGANVLT
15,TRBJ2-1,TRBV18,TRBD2,ASSSTGSGIVRNEQF
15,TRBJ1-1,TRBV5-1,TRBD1,ASSLTQPGQGEGGAF
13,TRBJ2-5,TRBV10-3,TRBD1,AISFDRDPQETQY
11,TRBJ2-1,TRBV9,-,ASSVGTYNEQF
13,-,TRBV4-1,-,ASSQDGPGPYEQY
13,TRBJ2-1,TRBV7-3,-,ASSSTGSSYNEQF
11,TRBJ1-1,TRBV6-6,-,ASTGALNTEAF
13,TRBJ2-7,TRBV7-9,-,ASSPNRGGLYEQY
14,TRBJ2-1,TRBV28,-,ASSPPERTLHNEQF
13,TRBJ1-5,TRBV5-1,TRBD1,ASSLGGTSNQPQH
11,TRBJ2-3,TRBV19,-,ASSVQGTDTQY
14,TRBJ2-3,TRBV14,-,ASSQTPQGFSDTQY
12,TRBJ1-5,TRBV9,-,ASSPSRANQPQH
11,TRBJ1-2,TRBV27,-,ASSLYGDQGYT
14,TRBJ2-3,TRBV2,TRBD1,ASSVQGVFGTDTQY
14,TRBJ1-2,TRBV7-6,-,ASSLVRDRANYGYT
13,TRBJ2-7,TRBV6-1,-,ASSEVDTLALEQY
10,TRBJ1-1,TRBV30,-,AWSVVSTEAF
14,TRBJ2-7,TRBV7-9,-,ASSLGAGSLKYEQY
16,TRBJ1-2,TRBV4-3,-,ASSQDGTPRLANYGYT
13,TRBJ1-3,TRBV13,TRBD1,ASSLVQGFGNTIY
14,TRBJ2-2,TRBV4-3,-,ASSQERQLNTGELF
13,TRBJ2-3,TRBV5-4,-,ASSLAERNTDTQY
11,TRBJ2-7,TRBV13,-,ASSSPGSGEQY
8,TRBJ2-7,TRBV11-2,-,ASSSYEQY
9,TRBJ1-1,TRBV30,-,ARGSGTEAF
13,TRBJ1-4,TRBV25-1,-,ASSEPGRRDEKLF
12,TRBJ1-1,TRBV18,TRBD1,ASSGQGGNTEAF
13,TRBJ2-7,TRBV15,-,ATSRVTGSVHEQY
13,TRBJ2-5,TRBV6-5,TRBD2,ASSYSPSGQETQY
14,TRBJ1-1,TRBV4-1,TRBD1,ASSHRTGPMNTEAF
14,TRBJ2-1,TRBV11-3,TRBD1,ASSLDQSRGLGEQF
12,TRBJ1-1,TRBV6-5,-,ASSYGGMNTEAF
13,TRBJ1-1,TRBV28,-,ASSFGKGVMTEAF
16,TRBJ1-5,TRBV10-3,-,AISESGGRAYSNQPQH
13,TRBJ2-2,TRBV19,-,ASSVSNANTGELF
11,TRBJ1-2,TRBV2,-,ASLGTVPYGYT
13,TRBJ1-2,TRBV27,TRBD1,ASSPGQVTNYGYT
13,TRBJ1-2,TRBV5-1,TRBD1,ASSSEGQSYYGYT
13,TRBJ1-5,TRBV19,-,ASSSQLASNQPQH
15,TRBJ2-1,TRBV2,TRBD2,ASSDPSGASSYNEQF
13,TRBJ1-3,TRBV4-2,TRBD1,ASSQTDRGGNTIY
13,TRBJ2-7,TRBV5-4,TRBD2,ASSLFAGGPYEQY
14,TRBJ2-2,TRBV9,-,ASSPSLRANTGELF
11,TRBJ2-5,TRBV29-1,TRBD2,SVGTRGRETQY
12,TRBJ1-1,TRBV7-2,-,ASSWESKNTEAF
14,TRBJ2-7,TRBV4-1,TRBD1,ASSHDIAGTGYEQY
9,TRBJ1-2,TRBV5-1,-,ASSSTGDYT